Below, 27 T cell receptor beta chains from the same sample are listed, as sequenced in a study of blood T cell repertoires in COVID-19. Assay used: immunoSEQ multiplex PCR; TCRdb lists only in-frame clones, some missing. Among 200,000 to 250,000 clones, about 89% were seen once, and the ten largest hold around 4%. The source material was PBMCs or T cells enriched from blood (not recorded which). The source of these receptors is a woman aged 30 to 39 who had recovered from COVID-19.

This chain links TRBV27 with TRBJ1-1; possible D gene TRBD1, 6 bases. This CDR3 has 18 amino acids. Germline V gene data show CDR1 as MNHEY and CDR2 as SMNVEV (reference sequence). Trimming left V 1 base short and J 5 bases short, with 23 bases between. CDR3 DNA: TGTGCCAGCAGTTTATTTATGTTGCGGCAGGGGAGTGGGACTGAAGCTTTCTTT. Residues: CASSLFMLRQGSGTEAFF.

The chain has TRBV28 and TRBJ2-2; 7 positions match TRBD1. Trimming at V came to 6 bases and at J to 3 bases, leaving 4 bases not matched to a gene. The CDR3 runs 14 residues. Germline values: CDR1 MDHEN, CDR2 SYDVKM. In nucleotides, the CDR3 is TGTGCCAGCAGCTCGGGACAGCACACCGGGGAGCTGTTTTTT. The encoded protein is CASSSGQHTGELFF.

This chain joins TRBV6-5 and TRBJ1-5; D call uncertain. Between the trimmed V and J ends, which lost 10 bases and 4 bases, there was a span of 20 bases. CDR1 is MNHEY and CDR2 is SVGAGI in the germline V gene. The CDR3 is 15 residues long. CDR3 loop: CATQPDKSPNQPQHF. In DNA, the CDR3 is TGTGCCACTCAACCAGACAAGTCCCCAAATCAGCCCCAGCATTTT.

The V call is TRBV5-1, the J call TRBJ1-1; no reliable D call. V was cut by 0 bases and J by 1 base, with 10 bases left in between. CDR3 size: 15 residues. Looked up from germline, CDR1 is SGHRS and CDR2 is YFSETQ. The CDR3 sequence is CASSLVGGENTEAFF. The CDR3 coding sequence is TGCGCCAGCAGCTTGGTTGGCGGTGAGAACACTGAAGCTTTCTTT.

Turning to this clone: The sample has other DNA sequences that encode this CDR3 too. This chain links TRBV28 with TRBJ2-7; D might be TRBD2 (6 bases). CDR3 length: 12 amino acids. Germline CDR1 is MDHEN and CDR2 is SYDVKM. Trimming cost V 3 bases and J 3 bases, with 6 bases left between them. DNA of the CDR3: TGTGCCAGCAGTTTGGGGGGCTACGAGCAGTACTTC. Its translation: CASSLGGYEQYF.

About this clone: The sample holds other DNA sequences that translate to the same CDR3. This rearrangement joins TRBV29-1 to TRBJ1-1; a possible D gene is TRBD1 (6 bases). Germline V gene sequence: CDR1 SQVTM, CDR2 ANQGSEA. Trimming stripped 3 bases from V and 2 bases from J, with 7 bases between. The CDR3 is 12 amino acids. CDR3 nucleotides: TGCAGCGTTGACAGGGGAAACACTGAAGCTTTCTTT. It codes for CSVDRGNTEAFF.

The gene calls are TRBV4-1 and TRBJ2-3, with D perhaps matching TRBD1 (5 bases). Germline CDR1 and CDR2: MGHRA and YSYEKL. This CDR3 is built from 17 residues. V dropped 1 base and J dropped 1 base, with 15 bases sitting between them. The CDR3 protein is CASSQGRPRGGTDTQYF. The DNA of the CDR3 is TGCGCCAGCAGCCAAGGACGTCCTAGGGGCGGCACAGATACGCAGTATTTT.

V gene TRBV7-3 combines with J gene TRBJ2-2; D call uncertain. The V gene's germline CDR1 is SGHTA and CDR2 FQGTGA. This CDR3 spans 14 amino acids. V lost 5 bases to trimming and J lost 6 bases, with 13 bases between them. Here the CDR3 reads CASSTAPIAGELFF. CDR3 in DNA: TGTGCCAGCAGCACCGCCCCAATAGCCGGGGAGCTGTTTTTT.

In the case of this clone: At one end, the junction sequence differs from germline, possibly due to a read error. The genes are TRBV7-7 and TRBJ2-3; D possibly corresponds to TRBD2 (5 bases). This CDR3 contains 15 residues. The V gene's germline CDR1 is SSHAT and CDR2 FNYEAQ (reference sequence). The CDR3 region has the DNA TGTGCTAGCAGCAATACCGGGTCAGAGGGAGATACGCAGTATTTT. Its translation: CASSNTGSEGDTQYF. The complete variable domain, with remaining parts taken from reference TRBV7-7 and TRBJ2-3, reads GAGVSQSPRYKVTKRGQDVTLRCDPISSHATLYWYQQALGQGPEFLTYFNYEAQPDKSGLPSDRFSAERPEGSISTLTIQRTEQRDSAMYRCASSNTGSEGDTQYFGPGTRLTVL.

Written as DNA, the CDR3 is TGTGCCTGGTCGTGGCCCGGGGGCAATCAGCCCCAGCATTTT. Encoded protein: CAWSWPGGNQPQHF. The chain uses TRBV30 and TRBJ1-5; no firm D call. CDR1 GTSNPN and CDR2 SVGIG come from the germline V gene (reference sequence). The CDR3 is 14 residues long. V was pared by 5 bases and J by 2 bases, with 13 bases between.

This sequence joins TRBV5-4 and TRBJ2-1; D uncertain. V was pared by 5 bases and J by 11 bases, with 17 bases between. In germline, CDR1 is SGHNT, CDR2 YYREEE (reference sequence). This CDR3 contains 13 residues. The CDR3 spells CASSLFLVPQQFF. CDR3 in DNA: TGTGCCAGCAGTCTCTTTCTAGTTCCCCAGCAGTTCTTC.

The J gene is TRBJ2-2, the V gene TRBV29-1; 9 nucleotides line up with TRBD1. J gave up 6 bases and V 7 bases, and 15 bases lay outside the gene matches. The CDR3 is 16 residues long. Germline CDR1 SQVTM, CDR2 ANQGSEA. CDR3 in amino acids: CSALPGQGSLAGELFF. CDR3 bases: TGCAGCGCATTACCGGGACAGGGATCTCTAGCCGGGGAGCTGTTTTTT.

The chain recombines TRBV2 with TRBJ1-6; TRBD1 agrees at 7 bases. The CDR3 consists of 16 residues. Unmatched junction bases numbered 9, after V lost 3 bases and J lost 7 bases. Germline-derived CDR1 and CDR2 are SNHLY and FYNNEI. The CDR3 loop is CASSDPPTGANSPLHF. The CDR3 bases are TGTGCCAGCAGTGATCCCCCCACAGGGGCCAATTCACCCCTCCACTTT.

V and J are TRBV18 and TRBJ2-7; 8 positions match TRBD2. Unmatched junction bases numbered 9, after V lost 5 bases and J lost 3 bases. There are 15 residues in the CDR3. CDR1 is KGHSH, CDR2 LQKENI, per germline. CDR3 sequence reads: CASSRTAGENYEQYF. In nucleotides, the CDR3 is TGTGCCAGCTCAAGGACAGCGGGAGAAAACTACGAGCAGTACTTC.

The rearrangement uses TRBV19 and TRBJ2-3; unclear D gene. The germline V gene encodes CDR1 LNHDA and CDR2 SQIVND (reference sequence). The V and J ends lost 6 bases and 5 bases respectively, with 9 bases between them. This CDR3 spans 12 amino acids. The CDR3 here is CASSPRLDTQYF. CDR3 sequence (DNA): TGTGCCAGTAGCCCCAGACTAGATACGCAGTATTTT.

This chain's CDR3 is CASTGAALLHSNQPQHF. CDR3 coding DNA: TGTGCCAGCACCGGAGCAGCTTTATTACATAGCAATCAGCCCCAGCATTTT. J is TRBJ1-5 and V is TRBV28; D is uncertain. Trimming took 7 bases from V and 0 from J, leaving 19 bases between them. The CDR3 covers 17 residues. Germline V lookup: CDR1 MDHEN, CDR2 SYDVKM.

V is TRBV9 and J is TRBJ2-2; 9 bases align to TRBD1. The CDR3 has 19 residues. The ends lost 3 bases at V and 3 bases at J; junction bases unmatched: 15. Germline V gene data show CDR1 as SGDLS and CDR2 as YYNGEE. The CDR3 reads CASSAYQSRDRDYTGELFF. The CDR3 nucleotides read TGTGCCAGCAGCGCATATCAATCCCGGGACAGGGATTACACCGGGGAGCTGTTTTTT.

This chain joins TRBV19 and TRBJ1-1, with TRBD1 as a possible D gene (5 bases). V dropped 3 bases and J dropped 1 base, with 12 bases sitting between them. Germline loops: CDR1 LNHDA, CDR2 SQIVND (reference sequence). The CDR3 covers 15 residues. CDR3 in amino acids: CASSMARVANTEAFF. The CDR3 DNA is TGTGCCAGTAGTATGGCCAGGGTCGCGAACACTGAAGCTTTCTTT.

This clone came up once. J is TRBJ1-1 and V is TRBV5-4; a weak D match, TRBD1 (5 bases). Trimming took 4 bases from V and 1 from J, leaving 11 bases between them. The germline gives CDR1 SGHNT, CDR2 YYREEE (reference sequence). CDR3 size: 14 residues. In DNA, the CDR3 is TGTGCCAGCAGCCCGGCTCAGGGGAACACTGAAGCTTTCTTT. It is translated as CASSPAQGNTEAFF.

This clone was found once. V is TRBV7-2 and J is TRBJ1-5, with D possibly matching TRBD1 (6 bases). Germline CDR1 and CDR2: SGHTA and FQGNSA. CDR3 size: 15 residues. The ends were cut back, 5 bases at V and 4 bases at J, with 15 bases in the middle. CDR3 in amino acids: CASSRTVTRNQPQHF. The DNA of the CDR3 is TGTGCCAGCAGCCGGACAGTTACCCGAAATCAGCCCCAGCATTTT.

The chain is built from TRBV3-1 (or the pseudogene TRBV3-2) and TRBJ1-2; D perhaps matches TRBD1 (5 bases). Trimming shortened V by 1 base and J by 7 bases, and 13 bases separated the two germline ends. The CDR3 is 14 amino acids. Germline lookup yields CDR1 LGHDT and CDR2 YNNKEL (reference sequence). CDR3 nucleotide sequence: TGTGCCAGCAGCCAAGCACGGGGCGGGGGTGGCTACACCTTC. Its translation is CASSQARGGGGYTF.

This clone came up once. The chain is built from TRBV28 and TRBJ1-1; 8 nucleotides match TRBD1. The germline gives CDR1 MDHEN, CDR2 SYDVKM. The CDR3 sequence is 15 residues long. With V trimmed by 3 bases and J by 4 bases, 7 bases remained unmatched. Here the CDR3 reads CASSLRQGASTEAFF. CDR3 DNA sequence: TGTGCCAGCAGTTTGAGGCAGGGGGCGAGCACTGAAGCTTTCTTT.

This CDR3 reads CASSQEPGTGGGTQYF. As DNA, the CDR3 is TGCGCCAGCAGCCAAGAACCGGGGACAGGCGGAGGGACCCAGTACTTC. The chain carries TRBV4-3 and TRBJ2-5; TRBD1 matches at 8 bases. The CDR3 has 16 residues. The J segment lost 7 bases and the V segment lost 0 bases, leaving 10 bases of the junction unmatched. Germline lookup yields CDR1 LGHNA and CDR2 YSLEER.

The V call is TRBV4-1, the J call TRBJ1-2; D is unclear. Germline CDR1 and CDR2: MGHRA and YSYEKL. Trimming left V 4 bases short and J 7 bases short, with 10 bases between. The CDR3 length is 12 residues. The CDR3 coding sequence is TGCGCCAGCAGCCGAGGGTCAGCTGGCTACACCTTC. As protein: CASSRGSAGYTF.

This rearrangement joins TRBV19 to TRBJ1-5, with a tentative D call TRBD1 (6 bases). The CDR3 sequence is 15 residues long. With 3 bases removed from V and 3 bases from J, the gap between germline ends came to 12 bases. Per the germline V gene, CDR1 is LNHDA and CDR2 is SQIVND (reference sequence). The CDR3 protein is CASSMAQGFNQPQHF. The CDR3 region has the DNA TGTGCCAGTAGTATGGCACAGGGTTTCAATCAGCCCCAGCATTTT.

V is TRBV7-2 and J is TRBJ1-4; no reliable D call. The CDR3 length is 16 residues. V was clipped by 1 base and J by 4 bases, with 13 bases between them. Germline V gene lookup returns CDR1 SGHTA and CDR2 FQGNSA. The CDR3 loop reads CASSLGVKILNEKLFF. The CDR3 region has the DNA TGTGCCAGCAGCTTAGGCGTGAAGATTCTTAATGAAAAACTGTTTTTT.

This chain uses TRBV9 with TRBJ1-4, with D possibly matching TRBD1 (5 bases). Trimming removed 4 bases from V and 7 bases from J, with 14 bases in between. The CDR3 runs 14 residues. Germline CDR1 reads SGDLS; CDR2 reads YYNGEE. CDR3: CASSSGQRGEKLFF. As DNA, the CDR3 is TGTGCCAGCAGCTCGGGCCAAAGGGGTGAAAAACTGTTTTTT.